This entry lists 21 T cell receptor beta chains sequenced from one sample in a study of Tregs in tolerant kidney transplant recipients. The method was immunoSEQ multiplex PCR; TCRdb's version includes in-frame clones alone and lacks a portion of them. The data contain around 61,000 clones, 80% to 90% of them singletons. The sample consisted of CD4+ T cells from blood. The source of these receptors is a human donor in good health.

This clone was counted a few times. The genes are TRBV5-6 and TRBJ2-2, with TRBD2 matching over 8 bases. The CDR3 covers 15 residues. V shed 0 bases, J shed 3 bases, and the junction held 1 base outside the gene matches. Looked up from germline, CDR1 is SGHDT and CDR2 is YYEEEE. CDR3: CASSLAGGDTGELFF. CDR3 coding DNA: TGTGCCAGCAGCTTGGCCGGGGGGGACACCGGGGAGCTGTTTTTT.

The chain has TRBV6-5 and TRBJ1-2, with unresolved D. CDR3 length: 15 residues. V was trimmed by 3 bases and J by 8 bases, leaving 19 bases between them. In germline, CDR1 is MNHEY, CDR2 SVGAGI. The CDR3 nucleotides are TGTGCCAGCAGTTATTCGTGGGAGGGATCTTCGGGCTACACCTTC. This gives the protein CASSYSWEGSSGYTF.

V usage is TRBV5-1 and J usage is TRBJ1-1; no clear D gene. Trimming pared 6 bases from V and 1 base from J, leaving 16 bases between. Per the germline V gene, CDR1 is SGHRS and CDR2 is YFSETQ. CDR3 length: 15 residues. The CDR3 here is CASTVSGVGNTEAFF. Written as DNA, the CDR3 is TGCGCCAGCACAGTCAGCGGGGTCGGGAACACTGAAGCTTTCTTT.

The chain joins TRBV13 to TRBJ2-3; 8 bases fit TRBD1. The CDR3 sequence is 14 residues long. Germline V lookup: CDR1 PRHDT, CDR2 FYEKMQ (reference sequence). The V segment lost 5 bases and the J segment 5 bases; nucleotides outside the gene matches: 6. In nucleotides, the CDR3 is TGTGCCAGCAGCCCTGGACAGGGTGAAGATACGCAGTATTTT. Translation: CASSPGQGEDTQYF.

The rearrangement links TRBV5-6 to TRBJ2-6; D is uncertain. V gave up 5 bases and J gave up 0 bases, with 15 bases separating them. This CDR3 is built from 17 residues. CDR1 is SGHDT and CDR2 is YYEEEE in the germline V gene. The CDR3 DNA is TGTGCCAGCAGACCAGGCCTTCTGAGCTCTGGGGCCAACGTCCTGACTTTC. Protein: CASRPGLLSSGANVLTF. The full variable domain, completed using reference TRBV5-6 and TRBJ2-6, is DAGVTQSPTHLIKTRGQQVTLRCSPKSGHDTVSWYQQALGQGPQFIFQYYEEEERQRGNFPDRFSGHQFPNYSSELNVNALLLGDSALYLCASRPGLLSSGANVLTFGAGSRLTVL.

CDR3 nucleotide sequence: TGTGCCAGCAGCTTAGTCAGCGGGAGGGCGAGGGAGACCCAGTACTTC. Its translation is CASSLVSGRARETQYF. The chain joins TRBV7-9 to TRBJ2-5; 10 bases align to TRBD2. The CDR3 is made up of 16 amino acids. The junction had 7 bases not matched to a gene; V was cut back by 1 base and J by 5 bases. From germline, CDR1 is SEHNR and CDR2 FQNEAQ (reference sequence).

CDR3 in amino acids: CASSSSQLTEAFF. The CDR3 bases are TGTGCCAGCAGCTCATCCCAGCTTACGGAAGCTTTCTTT. J is TRBJ1-1 and V is TRBV11-3; D remains ambiguous. The germline CDR1 and CDR2 sequences are SGHNT and YENEEA. The length of the CDR3 is 13 residues. V was shortened by 4 bases and J by 8 bases, with 14 bases between the two germline ends. Drawing the rest from reference TRBV11-3 and TRBJ1-1, the complete variable domain is EAGVVQSPRYKIIEKKQPVAFWCNPISGHNTLYWYLQNLGQGPELLIRYENEEAVDDSQLPKDRFSAERLKGVDSTLKIQPAELGDSAVYLCASSSSQLTEAFFGQGTRLTVV.

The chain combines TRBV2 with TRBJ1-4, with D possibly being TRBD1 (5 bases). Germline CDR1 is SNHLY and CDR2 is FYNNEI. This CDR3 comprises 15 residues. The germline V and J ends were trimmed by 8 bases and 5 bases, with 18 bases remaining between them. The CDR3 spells CASDGQSGGNEKLFF. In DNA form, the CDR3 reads TGTGCCAGCGATGGTCAGAGCGGGGGAAATGAAAAACTGTTTTTT.

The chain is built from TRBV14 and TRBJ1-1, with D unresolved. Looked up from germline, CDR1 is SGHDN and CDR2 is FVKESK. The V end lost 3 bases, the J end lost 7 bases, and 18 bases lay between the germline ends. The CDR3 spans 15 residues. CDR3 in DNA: TGTGCCAGCAGCCATCTACAGAAGGAGGGAGGTGAAGCTTTCTTT. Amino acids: CASSHLQKEGGEAFF.

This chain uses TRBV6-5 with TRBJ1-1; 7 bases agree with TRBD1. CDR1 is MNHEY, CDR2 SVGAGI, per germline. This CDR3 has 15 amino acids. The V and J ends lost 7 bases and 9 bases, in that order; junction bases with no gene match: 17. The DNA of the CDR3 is TGTGCCAGCACTCCGACCCAACAGGGGACCGGGAAAGCTTTCTTT. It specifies CASTPTQQGTGKAFF.

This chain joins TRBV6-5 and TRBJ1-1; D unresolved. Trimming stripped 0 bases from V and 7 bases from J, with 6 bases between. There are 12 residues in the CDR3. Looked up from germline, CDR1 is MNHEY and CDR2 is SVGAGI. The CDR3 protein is CASSYSGLEAFF. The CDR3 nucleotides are TGTGCCAGCAGTTACTCGGGCCTTGAAGCTTTCTTT.

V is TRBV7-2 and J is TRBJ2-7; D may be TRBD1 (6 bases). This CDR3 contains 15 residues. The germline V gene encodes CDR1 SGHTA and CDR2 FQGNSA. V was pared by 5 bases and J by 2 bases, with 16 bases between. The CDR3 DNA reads TGTGCCAGCAGCCGCACCGGGACACTAACCTACGAGCAGTACTTC. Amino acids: CASSRTGTLTYEQYF.

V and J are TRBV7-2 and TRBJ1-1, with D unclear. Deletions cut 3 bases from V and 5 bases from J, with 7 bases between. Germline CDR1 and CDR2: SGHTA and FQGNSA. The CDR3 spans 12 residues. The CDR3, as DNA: TGTGCCAGCAGCTTGACCGGTACTGAAGCTTTCTTT. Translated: CASSLTGTEAFF.

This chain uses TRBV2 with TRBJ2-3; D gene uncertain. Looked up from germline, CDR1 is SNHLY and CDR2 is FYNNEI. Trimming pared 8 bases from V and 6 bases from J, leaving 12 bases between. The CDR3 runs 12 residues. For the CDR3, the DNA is TGTGCCAGCGCCGTCGAGCCCGATACGCAGTATTTT. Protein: CASAVEPDTQYF.

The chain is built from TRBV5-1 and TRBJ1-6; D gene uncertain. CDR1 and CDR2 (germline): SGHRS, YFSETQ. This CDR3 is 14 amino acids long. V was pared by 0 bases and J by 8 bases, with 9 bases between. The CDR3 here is CASSLASRDSPLHF. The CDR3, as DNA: TGCGCCAGCAGCTTGGCCTCGAGGGATTCACCCCTCCACTTT.

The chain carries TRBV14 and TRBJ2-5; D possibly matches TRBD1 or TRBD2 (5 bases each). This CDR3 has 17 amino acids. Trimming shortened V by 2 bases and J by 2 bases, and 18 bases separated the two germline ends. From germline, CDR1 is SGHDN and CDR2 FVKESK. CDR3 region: CASSQLRGDTTQETQYF. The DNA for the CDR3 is TGTGCCAGCAGCCAACTCCGAGGGGATACAACGCAAGAGACCCAGTACTTC.

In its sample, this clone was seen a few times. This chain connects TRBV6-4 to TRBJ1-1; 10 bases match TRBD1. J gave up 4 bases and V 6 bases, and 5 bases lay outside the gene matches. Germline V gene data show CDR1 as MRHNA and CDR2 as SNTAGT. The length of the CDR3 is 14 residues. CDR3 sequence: CASSQTGGGTEAFF. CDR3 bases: TGTGCCAGCAGCCAGACAGGGGGCGGCACTGAAGCTTTCTTT.

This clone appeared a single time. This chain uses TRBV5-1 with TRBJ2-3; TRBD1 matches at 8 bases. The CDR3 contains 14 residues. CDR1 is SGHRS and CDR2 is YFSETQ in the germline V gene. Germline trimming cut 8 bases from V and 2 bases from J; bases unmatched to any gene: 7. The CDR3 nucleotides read TGCGCCAGTAGACAGGGGACCCACACAGATACGCAGTATTTT. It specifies CASRQGTHTDTQYF.

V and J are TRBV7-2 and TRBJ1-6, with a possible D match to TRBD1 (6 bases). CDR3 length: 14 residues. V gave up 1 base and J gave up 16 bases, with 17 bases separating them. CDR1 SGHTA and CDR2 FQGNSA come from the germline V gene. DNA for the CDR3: TGTGCCAGCAGCTTAGGGGGGTTCGGACAGAAGCTCCACTTT. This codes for CASSLGGFGQKLHF.

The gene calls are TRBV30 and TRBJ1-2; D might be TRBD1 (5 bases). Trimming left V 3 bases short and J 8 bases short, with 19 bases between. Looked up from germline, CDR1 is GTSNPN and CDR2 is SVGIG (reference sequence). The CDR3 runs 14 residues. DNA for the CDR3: TGTGCCTGGAGACCTAAGCCGGGGGTTAGGGGCTACACCTTC. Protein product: CAWRPKPGVRGYTF.

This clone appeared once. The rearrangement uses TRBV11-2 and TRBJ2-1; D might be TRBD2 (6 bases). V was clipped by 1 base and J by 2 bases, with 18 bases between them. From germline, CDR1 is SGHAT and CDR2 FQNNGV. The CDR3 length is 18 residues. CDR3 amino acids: CASSLAVGSTTPYNEQFF. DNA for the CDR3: TGTGCCAGCAGCTTAGCGGTCGGGAGCACGACCCCCTACAATGAGCAGTTCTTC. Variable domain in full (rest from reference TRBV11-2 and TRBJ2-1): EAGVAQSPRYKIIEKRQSVAFWCNPISGHATLYWYQQILGQGPKLLIQFQNNGVVDDSQLPKDRFSAERLKGVDSTLKIQPAKLEDSAVYLCASSLAVGSTTPYNEQFFGPGTRLTVL.